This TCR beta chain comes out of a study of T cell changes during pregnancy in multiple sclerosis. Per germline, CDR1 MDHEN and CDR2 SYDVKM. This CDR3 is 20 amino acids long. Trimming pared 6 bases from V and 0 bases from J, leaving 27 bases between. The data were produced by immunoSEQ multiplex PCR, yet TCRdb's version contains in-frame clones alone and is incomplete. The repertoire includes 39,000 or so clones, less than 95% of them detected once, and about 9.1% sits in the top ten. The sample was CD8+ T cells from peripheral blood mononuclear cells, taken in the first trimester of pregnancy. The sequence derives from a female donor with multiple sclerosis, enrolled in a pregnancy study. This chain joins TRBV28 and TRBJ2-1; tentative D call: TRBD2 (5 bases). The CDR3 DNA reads TGTGCCAGCAGACCCGCACTAGTTATAAGGTACCGGAGCTCCTACAATGAGCAGTTCTTC. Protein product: CASRPALVIRYRSSYNEQFF.